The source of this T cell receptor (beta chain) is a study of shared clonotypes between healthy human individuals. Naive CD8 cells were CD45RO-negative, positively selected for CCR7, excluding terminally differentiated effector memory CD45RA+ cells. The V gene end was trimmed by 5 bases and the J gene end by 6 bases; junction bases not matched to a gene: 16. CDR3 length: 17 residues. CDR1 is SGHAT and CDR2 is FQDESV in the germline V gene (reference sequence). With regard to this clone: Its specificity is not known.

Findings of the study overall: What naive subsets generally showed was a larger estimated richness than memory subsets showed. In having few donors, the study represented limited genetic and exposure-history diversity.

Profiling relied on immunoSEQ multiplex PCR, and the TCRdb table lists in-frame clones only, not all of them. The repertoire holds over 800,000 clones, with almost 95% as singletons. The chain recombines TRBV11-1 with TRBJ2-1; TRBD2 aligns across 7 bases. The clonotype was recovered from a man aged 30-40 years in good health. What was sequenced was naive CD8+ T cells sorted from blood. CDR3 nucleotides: TGTGCCAGCAGCCGAGTGCCAGGACTAGGCGGGTCCAATGAGCAGTTCTTC. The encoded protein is CASSRVPGLGGSNEQFF.